This is a list of T cell receptor beta chains from one sample in a study of blood T cell repertoires in COVID-19. Sequenced by immunoSEQ multiplex PCR; TCRdb stores in-frame clones only, minus some. The table has some 160,000 clones, around 77% seen once. Sequencing was done on a sample of peripheral blood. These receptor sequences come from a man aged 50 to 60 with active or convalescent COVID-19. The CDR3 runs from the conserved cysteine through the conserved F or W. D genes are given only for firm matches. Rows may omit the clone size; those that give it use once, few, many or a size class.

D gene,J gene,V gene,clone size,CDR3 protein,CDR3 DNA
NA,TRBJ2-5,TRBV7-9,few,CASSFLETQYF,TGTGCCAGCAGCTTTCTAGAGACCCAGTACTTC
NA,TRBJ2-7,TRBV5-1,NA,CASSLTGRDEQYF,TGCGCCAGCAGCTTGACAGGTCGCGACGAGCAGTACTTC
NA,TRBJ1-1,TRBV19,NA,CASGGGYGGMNTEAFF,TGTGCCAGTGGGGGCGGCTACGGCGGAATGAACACTGAAGCTTTCTTT
TRBD1,TRBJ1-2,TRBV19,NA,CASSVQGARGYTF,TGTGCCAGTAGTGTACAGGGGGCGCGCGGCTACACCTTC
NA,TRBJ2-2,TRBV11-1,NA,CASSLALNTGELFF,TGTGCCAGCAGCTTAGCACTTAACACCGGGGAGCTGTTTTTT
TRBD2,TRBJ2-7,TRBV9,NA,CASSVGGLGTYEQYF,TGTGCCAGCAGCGTAGGGGGACTAGGTACCTACGAGCAGTACTTC
NA,TRBJ2-6,TRBV7-3,NA,CASSPTRAGANVLTF,TGTGCCAGCAGTCCGACTAGGGCTGGGGCCAACGTCCTGACTTTC
TRBD1,TRBJ2-1,TRBV29-1,few,CSVEASTTGIDEQFF,TGCAGCGTTGAAGCCTCTACGACAGGGATCGATGAGCAGTTCTTC
TRBD1,TRBJ1-2,TRBV12-3/TRBV12-4,once,CASSPQGDYGYTF,TGTGCCAGCAGCCCACAGGGGGACTATGGCTACACCTTC
TRBD1,TRBJ1-2,TRBV11-2,NA,CASSPRGTGDYGYTF,TGTGCCAGCAGCCCCAGAGGGACAGGGGACTATGGCTACACCTTC
NA,TRBJ2-7,TRBV27,NA,CASSWGVSSYEQYF,TGTGCCAGCAGTTGGGGGGTGAGCTCCTACGAGCAGTACTTC
TRBD1,TRBJ1-2,TRBV9,NA,CASSVGTGEMGGYTF,TGTGCCAGCAGCGTTGGGACAGGAGAGATGGGGGGCTACACCTTC
TRBD2,TRBJ2-7,TRBV6-6,NA,CASSYSTSGTYEQYF,TGTGCCAGCAGTTACTCGACTAGCGGGACGTACGAGCAGTACTTC
NA,TRBJ1-3,TRBV5-1,NA,CASSERYSGNTIYF,TGCGCCAGCAGCGAGAGGTACTCTGGAAACACCATATATTTT
TRBD1,TRBJ2-2,TRBV7-9,NA,CASSPRRDSSHFGELFF,TGTGCCAGCAGCCCTCGACGGGACAGTTCCCATTTTGGGGAGCTGTTTTTT